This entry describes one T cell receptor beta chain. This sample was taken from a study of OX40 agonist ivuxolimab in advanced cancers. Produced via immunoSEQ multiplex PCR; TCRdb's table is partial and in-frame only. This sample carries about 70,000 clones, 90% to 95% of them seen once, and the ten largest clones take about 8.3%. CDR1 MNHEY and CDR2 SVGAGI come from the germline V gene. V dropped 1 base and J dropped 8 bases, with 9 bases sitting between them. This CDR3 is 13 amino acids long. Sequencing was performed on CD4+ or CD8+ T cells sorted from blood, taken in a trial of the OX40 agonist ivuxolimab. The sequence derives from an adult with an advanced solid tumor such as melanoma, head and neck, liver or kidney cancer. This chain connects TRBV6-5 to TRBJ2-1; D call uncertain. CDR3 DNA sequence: TGTGCCAGCAGTTACTTCCCCGGGTATGAGCAGTTCTTC. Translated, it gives CASSYFPGYEQFF.